The 10 T cell receptor beta chains given below trace back to one sample, sequenced in a study of shared clonotypes between healthy human individuals. Repertoires were generated with immunoSEQ multiplex PCR, while TCRdb's copy carries only in-frame clones and drops some. The sample records more than 400,000 clones, about 78% being singletons. The sequencing sample was made of PBMCs. The receptors were sampled from a woman between 35 and 50 years old in good health. Some clones in this sample may be carry-over from other donors' samples.

Only a few counts were recorded for this clone. This chain joins TRBV29-1 and TRBJ2-3; the D gene is possibly TRBD1 (6 bases). Germline CDR1 and CDR2: SQVTM and ANQGSEA. This CDR3 has 13 amino acids. Trimming took off 6 bases at V and 3 bases at J, with 13 bases between the two ends. CDR3 sequence: CSVASTGTDTQYF. The DNA for the CDR3 is TGCAGCGTGGCCTCCACAGGGACAGATACGCAGTATTTT.

The chain uses TRBV18 and TRBJ2-3; D is unresolved. The germline V gene has CDR1 KGHSH and CDR2 LQKENI. The CDR3 covers 16 residues. V lost 6 bases, J lost 6 bases, and 22 bases lay in between. The CDR3 DNA sequence: TGTGCCAGCTCTCTCGTGGTTATGAACCCTGGGGATACGCAGTATTTT. It is translated as CASSLVVMNPGDTQYF.

The gene calls are TRBV7-2 and TRBJ2-5; D is unresolved. CDR1 is SGHTA, CDR2 FQGNSA, per germline. V lost 2 bases to trimming and J lost 1 base, with 5 bases between them. There are 13 residues in the CDR3. CDR3 residues: CASSLQVQETQYF. The CDR3 DNA is TGTGCCAGCAGCTTACAAGTCCAAGAGACCCAGTACTTC.

This sequence joins TRBV7-2 and TRBJ1-3; D gene ambiguous. The CDR3 is 14 amino acids. Trimming removed 2 bases from V and 1 base from J, with 6 bases in between. The V gene's germline CDR1 is SGHTA and CDR2 FQGNSA. The DNA of the CDR3 is TGTGCCAGCAGCTTACACGGGTCTGGAAACACCATATATTTT. Its translation is CASSLHGSGNTIYF.

The chain recombines TRBV28 with TRBJ1-1; 7 bases line up with TRBD1. With 7 bases clipped from V and 0 bases from J, the junction kept 8 bases outside the gene matches. Per germline, CDR1 MDHEN and CDR2 SYDVKM. CDR3 length equals 15 residues. CDR3: CASTLIGQVNTEAFF. The DNA for the CDR3 is TGTGCCAGCACCCTTATCGGACAGGTGAACACTGAAGCTTTCTTT. Full variable domain (missing parts from reference TRBV28 and TRBJ1-1): DVKVTQSSRYLVKRTGEKVFLECVQDMDHENMFWYRQDPGLGLRLIYFSYDVKMKEKGDIPEGYSVSREKKERFSLILESASTNQTSMYLCASTLIGQVNTEAFFGQGTRLTVV.

The chain uses TRBV7-3 and TRBJ2-5; 7 bases line up with TRBD2. This CDR3 region has 15 residues. Germline CDR1 is SGHTA and CDR2 is FQGTGA. Trimming removed 3 bases from V and 3 bases from J; junction bases left unmatched: 7. DNA for the CDR3: TGTGCCAGCAGCTTGGGCGGGAGAGAGGAAGAGACCCAGTACTTC. Protein sequence: CASSLGGREEETQYF.

This clone has more than one count but fewer than ten. The chain has TRBV19 and TRBJ1-1, with 8 bases aligning to TRBD1. CDR1 is LNHDA, CDR2 SQIVND, per germline (reference sequence). The length of the CDR3 is 14 residues. V lost 6 bases and J lost 6; bases outside the gene matches: 9. In nucleotides, the CDR3 is TGTGCCAGTAGGCCTTTTACAGGGGGGCCTGAAGCTTTCTTT. Translation: CASRPFTGGPEAFF.

Concerning this clone: A far larger clone is only one base removed, so a read error is likely. The sample carries other DNA sequences with the same CDR3. The chain recombines TRBV5-6 with TRBJ1-3; D gene unclear. This CDR3 contains 15 residues. From germline, CDR1 is SGHDT and CDR2 YYEEEE. The CDR3 DNA reads TGTGCCAGCAGCTTCCTGGGAAGCTCTGGAAACACCATATACTTT. Protein product: CASSFLGSSGNTIYF.

The V gene is TRBV9, the J gene TRBJ1-2; the D gene is possibly TRBD1 (5 bases). Trimming cost V 0 bases and J 6 bases, with 12 bases left between them. The length of the CDR3 is 14 residues. Germline CDR1 and CDR2: SGDLS and YYNGEE. CDR3 amino acids: CASSVAFGTHGYTF. Here the CDR3 DNA reads TGTGCCAGCAGCGTAGCCTTTGGGACCCATGGCTACACCTTC.

The chain combines TRBV6-1 with TRBJ2-7; D might be TRBD2 (6 bases). The CDR3 covers 12 residues. Germline loops: CDR1 MNHNS, CDR2 SASEGT. V was trimmed by 11 bases and J by 3 bases, leaving 14 bases between them. The DNA of the CDR3 is TGTGCCTGCACCTCTAGCGTCTACGAGCAGTACTTC. Residues: CACTSSVYEQYF.